This TCR beta chain emerged from a study of cytomegalovirus exposure and HLA in healthy donors. This PCR relied on a set of 60 Vbeta primers and 13 Jbeta primers. Method: immunoSEQ multiplex PCR; TCRdb's copy keeps in-frame clones and lacks some. Among around 170,000 clones listed, roughly 80% were seen once. A word on this clone: Its antigen is as yet unknown.

This CDR3 comprises 11 residues. The V end was cut by 6 bases, the J end by 5 bases, with 7 bases between. Germline V gene lookup returns CDR1 MNHNS and CDR2 SASEGT. Study outcomes and limitations: Using a false discovery rate of 0.05, a later analysis showed that roughly 16,000 TCR beta sequences were associated with HLA alleles. A later analysis found most CMV-associated TCR beta chains apparently HLA-restricted.

The sequenced sample consisted of PBMCs. The sequence derives from a woman aged 45-65 years in good health and CMV-seropositive. The V and J genes are TRBV6-1 and TRBJ1-2, with D hard to call. CDR3 sequence: CASRVLYGYTF. DNA for the CDR3: TGTGCCAGCAGGGTCCTATATGGCTACACCTTC.